Listed here are 27 T cell receptor beta chains from one sample, sequenced in a study of T cell responses to AZD1222 COVID-19 vaccine (dated by TCRdb to 2020 to 2023). Libraries were prepared through the immunoSEQ multiplex PCR assay. Imported from immuneACCESS, the table was reduced by TCRdb to in-frame sequences with V and J called. These copies leave out some clones; in studies compared against another copy, an unresolved V gene accounts for under half, and the cause of the remainder is not known. This sample has more than 110,000 clones in its table, and over 90% of those were observed once. The ten biggest clones cover less than 6.5% of the sample. The time point label on this specimen signifies: baseline before first vaccination. The source material was peripheral blood, sampled on day 0 of AZD1222 vaccination. Every receptor here comes from an adult in good health.

The chain is built from TRBV10-2 and TRBJ2-1, with 9 bases lining up with TRBD2. Germline V CDR1 and CDR2: WSHSY, SAAADI. The CDR3 runs to 14 residues. V trimming: 6 bases; J trimming: 4 bases; junction bases outside the gene matches: 4. The CDR3 reads CASRTSGYYNEQFF. DNA of the CDR3: TGCGCCAGCAGGACTAGCGGATATTACAATGAGCAGTTCTTC.

The gene calls are TRBV5-4 and TRBJ1-1; D might be TRBD1 (6 bases). V was pared by 0 bases and J by 4 bases, with 13 bases between. There are 15 residues in the CDR3. The V gene's germline CDR1 is SGHNT and CDR2 YYREEE (reference sequence). CDR3 protein: CASSLVSGVGTEAFF. The DNA for the CDR3 is TGTGCCAGCAGCTTGGTCTCAGGGGTTGGCACTGAAGCTTTCTTT.

V usage is TRBV19 and J usage is TRBJ2-3, with 10 bases fitting TRBD2. The V and J ends lost 3 bases and 2 bases, in that order; junction bases with no gene match: 5. Germline V gives CDR1 LNHDA, CDR2 SQIVND (reference sequence). This CDR3 spans 16 amino acids. The CDR3 nucleotides read TGTGCCAGTAGTATGGGAGCGGGAGGGCCCACAGATACGCAGTATTTT. Protein product: CASSMGAGGPTDTQYF. The whole variable domain, remainder taken from reference TRBV19 and TRBJ2-3, is DGGITQSPKYLFRKEGQNVTLSCEQNLNHDAMYWYRQDPGQGLRLIYYSQIVNDFQKGDIAEGYSVSREKKESFPLTVTSAQKNPTAFYLCASSMGAGGPTDTQYFGPGTRLTVL.

The chain links TRBV5-4 to TRBJ2-1, with D uncertain. The V gene's germline CDR1 is SGHNT and CDR2 YYREEE (reference sequence). The length of the CDR3 is 16 residues. Deletions cut 0 bases from V and 0 bases from J, with 10 bases between. In nucleotides, the CDR3 is TGTGCCAGCAGCTTGGTGGCGACTGGCTCCTACAATGAGCAGTTCTTC. It translates to CASSLVATGSYNEQFF. Drawing the rest from reference TRBV5-4 and TRBJ2-1, the complete variable domain is ETGVTQSPTHLIKTRGQQVTLRCSSQSGHNTVSWYQQALGQGPQFIFQYYREEENGRGNFPPRFSGLQFPNYSSELNVNALELDDSALYLCASSLVATGSYNEQFFGPGTRLTVL.

The V call is TRBV5-1, the J call TRBJ2-5; no definite D call. Germline CDR1 and CDR2: SGHRS and YFSETQ. This CDR3 is 12 amino acids long. Trimming pared 0 bases from V and 5 bases from J, leaving 5 bases between. CDR3 nucleotides: TGCGCCAGCAGCTTGGTAGGGGAGACCCAGTACTTC. Translated, it gives CASSLVGETQYF.

The chain joins TRBV7-9 to TRBJ1-6; weak D call: TRBD1 (6 bases). This CDR3 region has 13 residues. Germline V CDR1 and CDR2: SEHNR, FQNEAQ (reference sequence). The V and J ends lost 5 bases and 8 bases respectively, with 10 bases between them. The CDR3 nucleotides read TGTGCCAGCAGCACCCGGACAGATTCACCCCTCCACTTT. It translates to CASSTRTDSPLHF.

The chain carries TRBV30 and TRBJ2-7; the D gene is possibly TRBD1 (6 bases). Trimming shortened V by 4 bases and J by 2 bases, and 15 bases separated the two germline ends. Per germline, CDR1 GTSNPN and CDR2 SVGIG (reference sequence). CDR3 length: 14 residues. CDR3 residues: CAWTRGRGTYEQYF. DNA of the CDR3: TGTGCCTGGACCCGGGGCAGGGGCACCTACGAGCAGTACTTC.

CDR3 protein: CASSQVQGKYNEQFF. CDR3 bases: TGTGCCAGCAGCCAAGTACAGGGGAAGTACAATGAGCAGTTCTTC. The V and J genes are TRBV3-1 (or the pseudogene TRBV3-2) and TRBJ2-1; TRBD1 agrees at 7 bases. The CDR3 loop spans 15 amino acids. V lost 1 base and J lost 4; bases outside the gene matches: 4. Germline CDR1 is LGHDT and CDR2 is YNNKEL (reference sequence).

This clone was seen just once. The chain links TRBV7-9 to TRBJ2-7; D not certain. CDR3 length: 14 amino acids. V was clipped by 5 bases and J by 2 bases, with 13 bases between them. In germline, CDR1 is SEHNR, CDR2 FQNEAQ (reference sequence). The CDR3 here is CASSPGLGTYEQYF. CDR3 nucleotides: TGTGCCAGCAGCCCTGGCCTCGGCACCTACGAGCAGTACTTC.

This sequence joins TRBV27 and TRBJ1-1; D is ambiguous. CDR1 is MNHEY and CDR2 is SMNVEV in the germline V gene (reference sequence). V was shortened by 6 bases and J by 3 bases, with 5 bases between the two germline ends. This CDR3 is built from 11 residues. This chain's CDR3 is CASREDTEAFF. CDR3 bases: TGTGCCAGCAGGGAAGACACTGAAGCTTTCTTT.

This chain joins TRBV4-1 and TRBJ1-1, with 7 bases fitting TRBD1. Germline CDR1 and CDR2: MGHRA and YSYEKL. V was pared by 4 bases and J by 8 bases, with 13 bases of the junction left unmatched. CDR3 size: 15 residues. In DNA form, the CDR3 reads TGCGCCAGCAGCCTCACCCAGGGGGAGAGATCCGAAGCTTTCTTT. Residues: CASSLTQGERSEAFF.

Of note for this clone: The same CDR3 arises from other DNA sequences in this sample as well. The rearrangement links TRBV7-2 to TRBJ2-7; D ambiguous. V shed 0 bases and J shed 4 bases, with 10 bases lying between them. CDR1 and CDR2 (germline): SGHTA, FQGNSA. This CDR3 spans 14 amino acids. The CDR3, as DNA: TGTGCCAGCAGCTTAGCCGCCTCCGGATACGAGCAGTACTTC. Translating gives CASSLAASGYEQYF.

This chain links TRBV3-1 (or the pseudogene TRBV3-2) with TRBJ1-6, with a possible D match to TRBD1 (6 bases). V was pared by 1 base and J by 7 bases, with 11 bases between. CDR1 and CDR2 (germline): LGHDT, YNNKEL (reference sequence). This CDR3 comprises 15 residues. The CDR3 protein is CASSQGYRVNSPLHF. For the CDR3, the DNA is TGTGCCAGCAGCCAAGGGTACAGGGTGAATTCACCCCTCCACTTT.

As for this clone: The sample contains more than one DNA sequence encoding this CDR3. The genes are TRBV9 and TRBJ2-3; D is possibly TRBD2 (6 bases). V lost 0 bases, J lost 2 bases, and 10 bases lay in between. CDR3 length: 15 amino acids. The germline CDR1 and CDR2 sequences are SGDLS and YYNGEE. The CDR3 nucleotides read TGTGCCAGCAGCGTAGTGGGGGGAGTCACAGATACGCAGTATTTT. This translates into CASSVVGGVTDTQYF.

J is TRBJ1-2 and V is TRBV2, with a possible D match to TRBD1 (6 bases). The CDR3 runs to 14 residues. Germline loops: CDR1 SNHLY, CDR2 FYNNEI. Trimming left V 3 bases short and J 4 bases short, with 12 bases between. CDR3: CASSDPGVGYGYTF. The CDR3 region has the DNA TGTGCCAGCAGTGACCCAGGGGTGGGCTATGGCTACACCTTC. Filled out from reference TRBV2 and TRBJ1-2, the complete variable domain reads EPEVTQTPSHQVTQMGQEVILRCVPISNHLYFYWYRQILGQKVEFLVSFYNNEISEKSEIFDDQFSVERPDGSNFTLKIRSTKLEDSAMYFCASSDPGVGYGYTFGSGTRLTVV.

The rearrangement joins TRBV5-6 to TRBJ2-2, with 12 bases fitting TRBD2. V lost 3 bases and J lost 7; bases outside the gene matches: 7. Germline V CDR1 and CDR2: SGHDT, YYEEEE. The CDR3 runs 16 residues. The CDR3 nucleotides are TGTGCCAGCAGCTCGACTAGCGGGAGATATGGCGGGGAGCTGTTTTTT. Translation: CASSSTSGRYGGELFF.

V and J are TRBV2 and TRBJ1-6; tentatively, D is TRBD1 (6 bases). Germline V CDR1 and CDR2: SNHLY, FYNNEI. V was pared by 8 bases and J by 14 bases, with 22 bases between. The CDR3 loop spans 14 amino acids. The CDR3 region is CASGLHAPQGALHF. The CDR3 nucleotides read TGTGCCAGCGGCCTGCACGCCCCACAGGGCGCCCTCCACTTT. The complete variable domain, with remaining parts taken from reference TRBV2 and TRBJ1-6, reads EPEVTQTPSHQVTQMGQEVILRCVPISNHLYFYWYRQILGQKVEFLVSFYNNEISEKSEIFDDQFSVERPDGSNFTLKIRSTKLEDSAMYFCASGLHAPQGALHFGNGTRLTVT.

This clone was observed a single time. The chain uses TRBV9 and TRBJ2-7; TRBD1 is a possible D gene (5 bases). Germline V CDR1 and CDR2: SGDLS, YYNGEE. The CDR3 extends over 15 amino acids. V was pared by 0 bases and J by 4 bases, with 14 bases between. Here the CDR3 reads CASSVGGADKYEQYF. Here the CDR3 DNA reads TGTGCCAGCAGCGTAGGGGGCGCGGATAAATACGAGCAGTACTTC.

The chain couples TRBV5-1 to TRBJ2-3, with 9 positions matching TRBD2. CDR3 length equals 17 residues. In germline, CDR1 is SGHRS, CDR2 YFSETQ. Trimming at V came to 0 bases and at J to 8 bases, leaving 13 bases not matched to a gene. CDR3 sequence reads: CASSLARGGRAVVTQYF. The CDR3 region has the DNA TGCGCCAGCAGCTTGGCCAGGGGCGGGAGGGCCGTTGTTACGCAGTATTTT.

This chain joins TRBV5-1 and TRBJ1-2; unclear D gene. Germline V gene data show CDR1 as SGHRS and CDR2 as YFSETQ. This CDR3 is built from 14 residues. The V gene lost 4 bases and the J gene lost 6 bases, with 16 bases spanning the gap. The CDR3 reads CASSQGTLFDGYTF. In DNA form, the CDR3 reads TGCGCCAGCAGCCAAGGTACACTGTTCGATGGCTACACCTTC.

CDR3 sequence: CASSETGQGETQYF. In nucleotides, the CDR3 is TGTGCCAGCAGCGAAACAGGGCAGGGAGAGACCCAGTACTTC. The chain uses TRBV27 and TRBJ2-5; D may be TRBD1 (6 bases). The germline gives CDR1 MNHEY, CDR2 SMNVEV (reference sequence). The germline V and J ends were trimmed by 6 bases and 4 bases, with 15 bases remaining between them. The CDR3 contains 14 residues.

CDR3 loop: CASSPAGTDNSPLHF. DNA of the CDR3: TGTGCCAGCAGCCCAGCCGGGACAGATAATTCACCCCTCCACTTT. This chain links TRBV4-2 with TRBJ1-6; TRBD1 matches 7 bases. The CDR3 has 15 residues. CDR1 is LGHNA, CDR2 YNFKEQ, per germline. The V gene end was trimmed by 4 bases and the J gene end by 5 bases; junction bases not matched to a gene: 5.

This clone came up once. This chain connects TRBV9 to TRBJ2-4; D possibly uses TRBD1 or TRBD2 (5 bases each). Trimming removed 0 bases from V and 10 bases from J, with 11 bases in between. The CDR3 is made up of 13 amino acids. Germline lookup yields CDR1 SGDLS and CDR2 YYNGEE. In nucleotides, the CDR3 is TGTGCCAGCAGCGTAGAAGGGACCCAAATTCAGTACTTC. The encoded protein is CASSVEGTQIQYF.

The chain is built from TRBV6-1 and TRBJ2-6; 7 bases line up with TRBD1. V shed 2 bases, J shed 0 bases, and the junction held 16 bases outside the gene matches. Germline CDR1 is MNHNS and CDR2 is SASEGT. The CDR3 extends over 21 amino acids. This CDR3 reads CASSEYGTVTSLLSGANVLTF. The DNA for the CDR3 is TGTGCCAGCAGTGAATACGGGACAGTCACTAGTCTCCTCTCTGGGGCCAACGTCCTGACTTTC.

The V call is TRBV28, the J call TRBJ2-1; D may be TRBD1 or TRBD2 (6 bases each). CDR1 and CDR2 from the germline V gene are MDHEN and SYDVKM. Deletions cut 5 bases from V and 1 base from J, with 18 bases between. The length of the CDR3 is 17 residues. The CDR3 DNA reads TGTGCCAGCAGTCCACCCCTGGAGGGGGAGTCCTACAATGAGCAGTTCTTC. It specifies CASSPPLEGESYNEQFF.

The rearrangement joins TRBV7-2 to TRBJ2-4; weak D call: TRBD2 (5 bases). This CDR3 spans 14 amino acids. Germline V gene data show CDR1 as SGHTA and CDR2 as FQGNSA. V dropped 5 bases and J dropped 0 bases, with 8 bases sitting between them. CDR3: CASSPEVAKNIQYF. CDR3 sequence (DNA): TGTGCCAGCAGCCCGGAGGTAGCCAAAAACATTCAGTACTTC.

The rearrangement links TRBV10-3 to TRBJ2-1; 7 bases are shared with TRBD2. Per germline, CDR1 ENHRY and CDR2 SYGVKD. J was trimmed by 6 bases and V by 2 bases; bases with no gene match: 4. The CDR3 totals 14 residues. CDR3 loop: CAISEREVRNEQFF. CDR3 nucleotides: TGTGCCATCAGTGAGCGGGAGGTCCGCAATGAGCAGTTCTTC.